A selection of T cell receptor beta chains follows, all from one sample in a study of shared clonotypes between healthy human individuals. Clones were read by immunoSEQ multiplex PCR, and TCRdb kept only the in-frame ones, dropping some. The data show approximately 460,000 clones, around 77% seen once. Source material: PBMCs. The origin of the receptors is a woman in her thirties or forties in good health. Some clones in this sample may be carry-over from other donors' samples. CDR3s include the opening cysteine and the closing phenylalanine or tryptophan. Fields, in order: CDR3 length, D gene, J gene, clone size, V gene, CDR3 protein, CDR3 DNA. A D gene is named only where the DNA matches it firmly. Clone size is not always given. Where it is, it says once, few, many or a class for expanded clones.

>11|-|TRBJ2-7|-|TRBV28
CASSFRVEQYF
TGTGCCAGCAGTTTCAGGGTCGAGCAGTACTTC
>12|-|TRBJ1-5|few|TRBV28
CASGFLYQPQHF
TGTGCCAGCGGGTTTCTTTATCAGCCCCAGCATTTT
>15|-|TRBJ2-3|-|TRBV19
CASSKRQDSTDTQYF
TGTGCCAGTAGTAAGAGACAGGATAGCACAGATACGCAGTATTTT
>13|TRBD1|TRBJ2-5|once|TRBV4-3
CASSQYRGETQYF
TGCGCCAGCAGCCAATACAGGGGTGAGACCCAGTACTTC
>16|TRBD1|TRBJ2-6|-|TRBV6-4
CASSDGTGAGANVLTF
TGTGCCAGCAGTGACGGGACAGGGGCTGGGGCCAACGTCCTGACTTTC
>15|TRBD2|TRBJ2-7|-|TRBV27
CASRPGLGRSYEQYF
TGTGCCAGCAGGCCAGGACTAGGTCGTTCCTACGAGCAGTACTTC
>12|-|TRBJ1-5|-|TRBV19
CASSGSNQPQHF
TGTGCCAGTAGTGGCAGCAATCAGCCCCAGCATTTT
>12|-|TRBJ2-7|-|TRBV19
CASSDDTSEQYF
TGTGCCAGTAGTGACGACACGAGCGAGCAGTACTTC
>15|-|TRBJ1-2|-|TRBV28
CASSTWGARYYGYTF
TGTGCCAGCAGCACGTGGGGGGCGCGGTACTATGGCTACACCTTC
>14|-|TRBJ1-1|-|TRBV4-2
CASSQDPQNTEAFF
TGTGCCAGCAGCCAAGATCCCCAGAACACTGAAGCTTTCTTT
>14|-|TRBJ2-7|-|TRBV30
CAWSRTSLSYEQYF
TGTGCCTGGAGTAGGACCTCCCTCTCCTACGAGCAGTACTTC
>15|TRBD1|TRBJ2-1|-|TRBV18
CASSHPRQGAGEQFF
TGTGCCAGCTCACATCCCCGACAGGGGGCAGGTGAGCAGTTCTTC
>14|-|TRBJ2-5|-|TRBV7-2
CASSLLATVETQYF
TGTGCCAGCAGCTTATTAGCTACTGTAGAGACCCAGTACTTC
>16|-|TRBJ2-3|few|TRBV4-2
CASSQREGDGGDTQYF
TGTGCCAGCAGCCAAAGAGAAGGAGACGGCGGAGATACGCAGTATTTT